Presented here are 5 T cell receptor beta chains from one specimen sequenced in a study of T cells in localized non-small cell lung cancer. Assay used: immunoSEQ multiplex PCR; TCRdb lists only in-frame clones, some missing. This table has 50,000 to 65,000 clones, approximately 80% appearing once. The sample was PBMCs, taken before any cancer treatment. The source is a man between 40 and 70 years old with stage II lung adenocarcinoma.

This chain joins TRBV19 and TRBJ2-1, with 8 bases aligning to TRBD2. CDR1 is LNHDA and CDR2 is SQIVND in the germline V gene (reference sequence). CDR3 length equals 15 residues. Trimming at V came to 2 bases and at J to 6 bases, leaving 6 bases not matched to a gene. This CDR3 is CASSIKSGSGNEQFF. For the CDR3, the DNA is TGTGCCAGTAGTATAAAAAGCGGGAGTGGCAATGAGCAGTTCTTC.

The chain employs TRBV7-9 and TRBJ2-5; TRBD2 aligns across 14 bases. The J segment lost 7 bases and the V segment lost 4 bases, leaving 8 bases of the junction unmatched. Germline V CDR1 and CDR2: SEHNR, FQNEAQ (reference sequence). The CDR3 is 16 amino acids. As DNA, the CDR3 is TGTGCCAGCAGCTCCCCGGGACTAGCGGGAGACGGGACCCAGTACTTC. The encoded protein is CASSSPGLAGDGTQYF.

The chain uses TRBV29-1 and TRBJ1-1; TRBD1 is a possible D gene (6 bases). Germline CDR1 reads SQVTM; CDR2 reads ANQGSEA. Deletions cut 8 bases from V and 1 base from J, with 11 bases between. The CDR3 extends over 12 amino acids. CDR3 in DNA: TGCAGCCTGCTGGACAGGAACACTGAAGCTTTCTTT. This codes for CSLLDRNTEAFF.

CDR3 in amino acids: CASSPTAGDEKLFF. The CDR3 nucleotides are TGTGCCAGCAGCCCGACAGCCGGAGATGAAAAACTGTTTTTT. J is TRBJ1-4 and V is TRBV4-2, with D perhaps TRBD1 (5 bases). Trimming stripped 4 bases from V and 6 bases from J, with 12 bases between. Germline CDR1 is LGHNA and CDR2 is YNFKEQ. This CDR3 has 14 residues.

The chain recombines TRBV27 with TRBJ2-7, with a possible D match to TRBD2 (5 bases). The germline V gene encodes CDR1 MNHEY and CDR2 SMNVEV (reference sequence). The ends were cut back, 5 bases at V and 2 bases at J, with 13 bases in the middle. The CDR3 is 14 residues long. The CDR3 DNA sequence: TGTGCCAGCAGTCGGGAAAGCCGGGCCTACGAGCAGTACTTC. This encodes CASSRESRAYEQYF.